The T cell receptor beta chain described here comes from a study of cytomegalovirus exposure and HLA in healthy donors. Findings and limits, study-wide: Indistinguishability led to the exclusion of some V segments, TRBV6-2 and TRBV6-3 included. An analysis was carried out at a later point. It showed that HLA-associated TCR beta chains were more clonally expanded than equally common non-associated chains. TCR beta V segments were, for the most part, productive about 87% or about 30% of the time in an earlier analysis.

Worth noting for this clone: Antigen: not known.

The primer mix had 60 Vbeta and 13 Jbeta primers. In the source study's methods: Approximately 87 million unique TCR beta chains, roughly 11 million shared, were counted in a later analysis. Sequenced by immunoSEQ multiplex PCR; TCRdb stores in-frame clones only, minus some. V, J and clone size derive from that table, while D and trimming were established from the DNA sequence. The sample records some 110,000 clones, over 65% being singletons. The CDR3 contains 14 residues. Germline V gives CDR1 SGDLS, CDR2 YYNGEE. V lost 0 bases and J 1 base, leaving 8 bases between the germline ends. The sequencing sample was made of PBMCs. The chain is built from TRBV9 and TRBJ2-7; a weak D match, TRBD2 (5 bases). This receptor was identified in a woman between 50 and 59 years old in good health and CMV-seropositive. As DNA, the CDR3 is TGTGCCAGCAGCGTAGGTCGGGAATCCTACGAGCAGTACTTC. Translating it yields CASSVGRESYEQYF.